The present T cell receptor (beta chain) was sequenced within a study of CD8 T cells in Susac syndrome. Study background: Blood was drawn from Susac syndrome patients while they were therapy-naive, on corticosteroids, or on intravenous immunoglobulin alone.

RNA totalling about 0.5 to 1 ug underwent reverse transcription with random hexamers. The method of amplification for TCR beta CDR3 was immunoSEQ multiplex PCR, covering 54 Vbeta and 13 Jbeta. Via MiXCR, TCRdb re-called the immunoSEQ multiplex PCR reads, giving one row per CDR3 protein. Here the sample spans around 200,000 distinct CDR3 sequences, more than 90% being singletons. As to this clonotype: The antigen is undetermined.

General study results and limits: TCR sequencing and HLA analysis covered a relatively small number of individuals.

Germline V gives CDR1 DFQATT, CDR2 SNEGSKA (reference sequence). This CDR3 spans 15 amino acids. With 0 bases clipped from V and 1 base from J, the junction kept 4 bases outside the gene matches. Sequencing input: CD4+ T cells from PBMCs. The receptor's source is a human donor with Susac syndrome. The V gene is TRBV20-1, the J gene TRBJ1-1, with 8 bases fitting TRBD1. The CDR3 bases are TGCAGTGCTAGAGATCCAGACAGGGGGAACACTGAAGCTTTCTTT. This gives the protein CSARDPDRGNTEAFF.